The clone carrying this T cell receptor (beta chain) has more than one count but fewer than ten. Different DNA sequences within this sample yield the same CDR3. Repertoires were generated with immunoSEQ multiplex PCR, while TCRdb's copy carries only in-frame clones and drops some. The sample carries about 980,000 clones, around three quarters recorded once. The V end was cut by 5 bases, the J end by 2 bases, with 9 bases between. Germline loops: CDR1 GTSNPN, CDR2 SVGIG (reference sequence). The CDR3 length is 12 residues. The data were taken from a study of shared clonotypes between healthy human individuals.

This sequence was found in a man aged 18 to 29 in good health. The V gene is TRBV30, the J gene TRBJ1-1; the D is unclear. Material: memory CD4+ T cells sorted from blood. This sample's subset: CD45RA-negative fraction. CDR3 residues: CAWWWGNTEAFF. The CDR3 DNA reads TGTGCCTGGTGGTGGGGAAACACTGAAGCTTTCTTT.